This T cell receptor (beta chain) was identified during a study of OX40 agonist ivuxolimab in advanced cancers. In terms of the full investigation: Ivuxolimab, which targeted the costimulatory receptor OX40 (CD134), was an agonistic, fully human IgG2 monoclonal antibody. Peripheral TCRbeta sequencing was intended to test whether TCR sequence diversity was altered and clonal T-cell expansion was caused by ivuxolimab. Of the roughly 54 dose-escalation patients, hepatocellular carcinoma was present in approximately 20, melanoma in approximately 15, renal cell carcinoma in 9 and head and neck cancer in 9. In the dose-escalation cohort, 75% to 90% of patients were male, and the mean age was around 65 years with a range of roughly 23 to 90. Patients were allowed to have had prior anti-PD-1, anti-PD-L1 or anti-CTLA-4 therapy, and more than 30% of the dose-escalation patients had previously received checkpoint inhibitors. Intravenous ivuxolimab was administered to patients every 2 weeks at six dose levels: 0.01, 0.1, 0.3, 1.5, 3 and 10 mg/kg. Partial responses occurred in three dose-escalation patients, of whom one had hepatocellular carcinoma and two had cutaneous melanoma. The paper describes the monotherapy dose-escalation part (N = 52 patients) of the phase I trial of ivuxolimab. Study-wide findings and limitations: After ivuxolimab, expanded clones were on average more numerous among CD8+ T cells than among CD4+ T cells. Low levels of normalized T-cell clonal expansion were also seen in some nonresponding patients. In the 0.1-3.0 mg/kg groups, partial responders were among the patients with the lowest normalized peripheral clonal expansion, particularly in CD8+ T cells. The antigen specificity of the clonally expanded peripheral T cells was not determined. At doses of 0.1 to 3.0 mg/kg, clonal expansion of both CD4+ and CD8+ T cells in blood was seen between baseline and week 6.

To sequence the TCRbeta CDR3 region, genomic DNA was isolated from the sorted cells. TCRbeta CDR3 regions were sequenced using the immunoSEQ Assay. Not all clones reach the TCRdb copy of this immuneACCESS table, which keeps in-frame sequences only. Checked studies attribute under half of the gap to unresolved V genes and leave the rest unexplained. The sample profile shows approximately 76,000 clones; 70% to 90% of them were found once. The ten largest account for roughly 5.5% of the sample. As for this clone: This clone's antigen is unknown. Base qualities were left out, and no much larger clone turns up one base away.

The V and J ends are trimmed by 4 bases and 6 bases, leaving 19 bases between them. Looking up the germline V gene yields CDR1 SGHTA and CDR2 FQGNSA. Measured from the cysteine to the phenylalanine, the CDR3 is 15 residues long. The DNA shown is the 45-base CDR3, in frame from base 1. Patients with autoimmune disease history or receiving systemic immunosuppression were excluded from the trial. Peripheral blood for TCR sequencing was drawn from every dose cohort at baseline, at cycle 4 day 1 and at cycle 7 day 1. The samples were taken from a phase I, first-in-human, multicenter, open-label dose-escalation trial of ivuxolimab. Adults with locally advanced or metastatic melanoma, renal cell carcinoma, hepatocellular carcinoma or head and neck squamous cell carcinoma were enrolled in the trial. CD4+ and CD8+ T cells were sorted separately from peripheral blood before TCR sequencing.

The clonotype was recovered from an adult with an advanced solid tumor such as melanoma, head and neck, liver or kidney cancer. This material consisted of CD4+ or CD8+ T cells sorted from blood, taken in a trial of the OX40 agonist ivuxolimab. The chain employs TRBV7-2 and TRBJ2-7; possibly the D gene is TRBD2, per 6 matching bases. The DNA reads TGTGCCAGCAGCTCAACCGGGACTGGTGGAGCCGAGCAGTACTTC. Its protein is CASSSTGTGGAEQYF.